This T cell receptor beta chain was recorded in a study of T cell changes during pregnancy in multiple sclerosis. This CDR3 comprises 12 residues. The J segment lost 6 bases and the V segment lost 3 bases, leaving 2 bases of the junction unmatched. The germline V gene encodes CDR1 MNHEY and CDR2 SMNVEV (reference sequence). In regard to this clone: The same CDR3 can be traced to other DNA sequences in this sample.

Assay used: immunoSEQ multiplex PCR; TCRdb lists only in-frame clones, some missing. Among about 94,000 clones, 85% to 95% were seen once, and the ten largest hold about 0.78%. The source of this sequence is a female donor with multiple sclerosis, enrolled in a pregnancy study. The specimen was peripheral blood, collected in the third trimester of pregnancy. This chain links TRBV27 with TRBJ2-7, with 7 bases fitting TRBD2. The CDR3 DNA reads as TGTGCCAGCAGTTTGGGGGGGAGCGAGCAGTACTTC. This codes for CASSLGGSEQYF.